This T cell receptor beta chain is from a study of blood T cell repertoires in COVID-19. Study details: The study drew acute and convalescent COVID-19 samples from the United States, Italy and Spain. PBMCs, B-cell-depleted T cells, or T cells provided the cDNA or gDNA that made up the material.

This CDR3 spans 17 amino acids. Germline CDR1 is MGHDK and CDR2 is SYGVNS. V lost 4 bases, J lost 0 bases, and 3 bases stayed unmatched. Authors' data handling: Amplifying reference gene primers gave estimates of nucleated cell counts. Profiling relied on immunoSEQ multiplex PCR, and the TCRdb table lists in-frame clones only, not all of them. From that table come the V and J calls and clone size; the DNA was used to work out D and trimming. The sample shows hundreds of thousands of clones, 80% to 90% of them seen only once. The V and J genes are TRBV25-1 and TRBJ2-3; the match to TRBD2 covers 14 bases. Sequencing was done on a sample of peripheral blood. This clonotype was obtained from a woman under 40 with active or convalescent COVID-19. CDR3 sequence reads: CASSVGLAGVSTDTQYF. Written as DNA, the CDR3 is TGTGCCAGCAGTGTGGGACTAGCGGGAGTGAGCACAGATACGCAGTATTTT.